This TCR beta chain was recorded in a study of CD8 T cells in ankylosing spondylitis. Study-wide results and caveats: According to the report, clones linked to the disease were significantly enriched in matched synovial fluid samples taken from ankylosing spondylitis patients. Ankylosing spondylitis blood appeared to be characterized by a TCR beta motif of 8 or 9 highly homologous variants. Disease-linked clones had a CD8+ phenotype and relatively low frequency in peripheral blood.

This clonotype showed up just a few times. Its target is not known. Libraries of TCR beta came from quantitative 5'-RACE with molecular barcodes. TCRdb reprocessed the 5' RACE reads with MiXCR, giving one entry per CDR3 protein. Here the sample spans around 890,000 distinct CDR3 sequences, over 9.5% being singletons. The CDR3 covers 15 residues. Germline lookup yields CDR1 DFQATT and CDR2 SNEGSKA (reference sequence). After removal of 5 bases from V and 3 bases from J, the junction contained 8 bases not matched to a gene. The rearrangement links TRBV20-1 to TRBJ1-5; 9 positions agree with TRBD1. The TCR comes from a male donor with ankylosing spondylitis. What was sequenced was blood, either unsorted or a sorted T cell fraction (not recorded which). DNA of the CDR3: TGCAGTGCTGGGACAGGGAAAGGACCCAATCAGCCCCAGCATTTT. Its translation: CSAGTGKGPNQPQHF.